Listed below are T cell receptor beta chains from one sample, sequenced in a study of PD-1 blockade in classical Hodgkin lymphoma. Here immunoSEQ multiplex PCR was the method, and the copy in TCRdb shows in-frame clones only, minus some. The sample gives 20,000 or so clones, roughly 77% of which show up once; about 18% is in the top ten. The sequencing used peripheral blood mononuclear cells (PBMCs), collected before the second cycle of nivolumab. These receptor sequences come from a human donor with classical Hodgkin lymphoma. Both conserved end residues are part of each CDR3. The D gene is left open where the match is weak. Some rows have no size entry. The others give once, few or many, or a class for an expanded clone.

>TRBV6-5|TRBJ2-7|.|14|.
TGTGCCAGCAGCCCACTCCCAGGGGCCGACGAGCAGTACTTC
CASSPLPGADEQYF
>TRBV6-1|TRBJ1-4|.|17|.
TGTGCCAGCAGTGAAGAGTGGGCAGTACCGCCTAATGAAAAACTGTTTTTT
CASSEEWAVPPNEKLFF
>TRBV7-7|TRBJ2-5|.|14|.
TGTGCCAGCTCCCCCCGAGCAGGGAGAGAGACCCAGTACTTC
CASSPRAGRETQYF
>TRBV10-3|TRBJ2-3|.|12|.
TGTGCCATCTCCCAGCGCACAGATACGCAGTATTTT
CAISQRTDTQYF
>TRBV4-1|TRBJ2-3|TRBD2|14|.
TGCGCCAGCAGCCCGAGCGGGGGAACAGATACGCAGTATTTT
CASSPSGGTDTQYF
>TRBV11-2|TRBJ2-1|.|12|.
TGTGCCAGCAGCTTAACCCGGTATGAGCAGTTCTTC
CASSLTRYEQFF
>TRBV6-1|TRBJ1-5|.|13|once
TGTGCCAGCAGGGTGGTGAGCTCTCAGCCCCAGCATTTT
CASRVVSSQPQHF
>TRBV12-5|TRBJ2-1|TRBD2|19|.
TGTGCTAGTGGTTTGGTAGTGATCCGGGGGGGCTCGTCCTACAATGAGCAGTTCTTC
CASGLVVIRGGSSYNEQFF
>TRBV7-8|TRBJ1-4|.|14|.
TGTGCCAGCAGCCCCATTGGAAGGTGGGAAAAACTGTTTTTT
CASSPIGRWEKLFF
>TRBV27|TRBJ2-7|TRBD2|14|.
TGTGCCAGCTTGGACCTAGCGGAGCCCTACGAGCAGTACTTC
CASLDLAEPYEQYF
>TRBV5-5|TRBJ2-5|.|11|.
TGTGCCAGCAGCTTGACCCAGGAGCAGTACTTC
CASSLTQEQYF
>TRBV11-3|TRBJ2-3|TRBD2|19|.
TGTGCCAGCAGCTTAATAAGCCCCCCAACTAGCGGGAGTTCAGATACGCAGTATTTT
CASSLISPPTSGSSDTQYF
>TRBV5-1|TRBJ2-3|.|14|.
TGCGCCAGCAGGATCCGGTGGGGCACAGATACGCAGTATTTT
CASRIRWGTDTQYF
>TRBV10-3|TRBJ1-5|TRBD1|13|few
TGTGCCATCAGACAGGGGCGAGATCAGCCCCAGCATTTT
CAIRQGRDQPQHF
>TRBV5-1|TRBJ1-3|.|16|.
TGCGCCAGCAGCTTGGCTACAGGGTATATGAACAACACCATATATTTT
CASSLATGYMNNTIYF
>TRBV28|TRBJ2-3|.|12|once
TGTGCCAGCAGCGTCGTTGAGGATACGCAGTATTTT
CASSVVEDTQYF
>TRBV7-6|TRBJ2-7|.|11|.
TGTGCCAGCAGCTCCCTGGGCGAGCAGTACTTC
CASSSLGEQYF
>TRBV27|TRBJ1-2|TRBD1|15|.
TGTGCCAGCAGTTCCGGGACAGGGGAGGCCTATGGCTACACCTTC
CASSSGTGEAYGYTF
>TRBV30|TRBJ1-4|TRBD1|15|.
TGTGCCTGGAGTGTACTGGACAGGGATAATGAAAAACTGTTTTTT
CAWSVLDRDNEKLFF
>TRBV11-2|TRBJ2-1|.|16|.
TGTGCCAGCAGCTTAGATTCAGGTGGAGGGGGCCGTGGGCAGTTCTTC
CASSLDSGGGGRGQFF
>TRBV7-8|TRBJ1-2|TRBD1|15|.
TGTGCCAGCAGCCCGACAGGGCACCTCGCTGGTGGCTACACCTTC
CASSPTGHLAGGYTF
>TRBV5-4|TRBJ1-1|.|13|.
TGTGCCAGCAGCTTGGAGGTGAACACTGAAGCTTTCTTT
CASSLEVNTEAFF
>TRBV4-1|TRBJ2-1|TRBD2|15|few
TGCGCCAGCAGCGGGGGACTAGCAGCCTACAATGAGCAGTTCTTC
CASSGGLAAYNEQFF
>TRBV5-1|TRBJ1-2|.|15|once
TGCGCCAGCAGCGATGGATCTGGGGGACATTTTGGCTACACCTTC
CASSDGSGGHFGYTF
>TRBV29-1|TRBJ2-1|.|11|.
TGCAGCGTTGGTCGAGGGGGTGAGCAGTTCTTC
CSVGRGGEQFF
>TRBV5-6|TRBJ1-2|TRBD1|13|.
TGTGCCAGCAGCTTGAGGACAGGCTATGGCTACACCTTC
CASSLRTGYGYTF
>TRBV6-6|TRBJ1-1|.|13|.
TGTGCCAGCAGTTACTCGAAGAACACTGAAGCTTTCTTT
CASSYSKNTEAFF
>TRBV9|TRBJ2-5|.|16|.
TGTGCCAGCAGCAAGGGTAATAGCGGACACCAAGAGACCCAGTACTTC
CASSKGNSGHQETQYF
>TRBV2|TRBJ1-5|.|15|.
TGTGCCAGCAGTGATGAGCGCAGGGCTAATCAGCCCCAGCATTTT
CASSDERRANQPQHF
>TRBV19|TRBJ2-3|TRBD1|15|.
TGTGCCAGTAGTCGCCGGGACAGGGCCCCAGATACGCAGTATTTT
CASSRRDRAPDTQYF
>TRBV19|TRBJ2-6|TRBD1|18|once
TGTGCCAGTAGTATGACAGGGTACTCTAGCTCTGGGGCCAACGTCCTGACTTTC
CASSMTGYSSSGANVLTF
>TRBV28|TRBJ2-7|.|12|.
TGTGCCAGCCGGTACAGGGACTACGAGCAGTACTTC
CASRYRDYEQYF
>TRBV4-2|TRBJ2-1|TRBD2|18|.
TGTGCCAGCAGCCAAGTATCCTCTCTAGCGGGAGTGTACAATGAGCAGTTCTTC
CASSQVSSLAGVYNEQFF
>TRBV13|TRBJ1-1|TRBD1|12|.
TGTGCCAGCAGCTCAACAGGGGAGAAAGCTTTCTTT
CASSSTGEKAFF
>TRBV18|TRBJ2-2|TRBD1|16|.
TGTGCCAGCTCACCACCGTGGGACAGGGGGACCGGGGAGCTGTTTTTT
CASSPPWDRGTGELFF
>TRBV6-6|TRBJ2-3|.|14|.
TGTGCCAGCAGTTACCCCGGACAGCCAGATACGCAGTATTTT
CASSYPGQPDTQYF
>TRBV27|TRBJ2-7|TRBD1|13|.
TGTGCCAGCAGTTTAGCCGGGACAGCCGAGCAGTACTTC
CASSLAGTAEQYF
>TRBV4-3|TRBJ2-7|.|13|few
TGCGCCAGCAGCCAAGACAGGGCAGGCGAGCAGTACTTC
CASSQDRAGEQYF
>TRBV27|TRBJ2-7|.|14|.
TGTGCCAGCAGGTTTCAGGACACTACCTACGAGCAGTACTTC
CASRFQDTTYEQYF
>TRBV28|TRBJ2-7|.|15|once
TGTGCCACCATTCCCCCAGGTGCATTCTCCTACGAGCAGTACTTC
CATIPPGAFSYEQYF
>TRBV5-1|TRBJ2-1|TRBD1|15|once
TGCGCCAGCAGCTTGGGACAGGGGGAGTGGAATGAGCAGTTCTTC
CASSLGQGEWNEQFF